Below, 32 T cell receptor beta chains from the same sample are listed, as sequenced in a study of shared clonotypes between healthy human individuals (dated by TCRdb to the early 2020s). The method was the immunoSEQ multiplex PCR assay. TCRdb stores this immuneACCESS table with in-frame sequences only. Part of the clones is absent; in the studies checked, under half of the shortfall reflects unresolved V genes, and no reason is known for the rest. This sample comprises around 1.5 million clones, 95% to 99% of them detected only once. 0.4% to 0.45% of the sample is taken by the ten largest. Sequenced: naive CD4+ T cells sorted from blood. The sample's cell subset or site, from its label and the paper: CD45RA+ positively selected. The origin of the receptors is a young man in good health.

Here the CDR3 reads CASSPERVKGREQYF. The CDR3, as DNA: TGCGCCAGCAGCCCGGAGAGGGTTAAAGGGCGCGAGCAGTACTTC. The rearrangement links TRBV5-1 to TRBJ2-7; D might be TRBD2 (5 bases). Trimming pared 4 bases from V and 6 bases from J, leaving 20 bases between. The CDR3 totals 15 residues. Germline-derived CDR1 and CDR2 are SGHRS and YFSETQ.

The chain carries TRBV9 and TRBJ2-2, with D perhaps matching TRBD1 (6 bases). Germline-derived CDR1 and CDR2 are SGDLS and YYNGEE. The CDR3 is 15 residues long. With 4 bases removed from V and 5 bases from J, the gap between germline ends came to 15 bases. The CDR3 sequence is CASSKTGIWTGELFF. The CDR3 nucleotides read TGTGCCAGCAGCAAAACAGGGATCTGGACCGGGGAGCTGTTTTTT.

The CDR3 DNA is TGTGCCAGCAGCTTAGGGGGGAGCGCATCGCCCCAGCATTTT. Encoded protein: CASSLGGSASPQHF. This sequence joins TRBV11-2 and TRBJ1-5; TRBD1 might be the D (5 bases). Trimming pared 1 base from V and 9 bases from J, leaving 13 bases between. The germline V gene has CDR1 SGHAT and CDR2 FQNNGV. The CDR3 is 14 amino acids.

As for this clone: The sample holds other DNA sequences that translate to the same CDR3. The chain combines TRBV19 with TRBJ2-7, with 8 nucleotides matching TRBD2. The CDR3 has 14 residues. The trim removed 3 bases at V and 0 bases at J, leaving 1 base unmatched. CDR1 is LNHDA and CDR2 is SQIVND in the germline V gene (reference sequence). The CDR3 loop reads CASSIGRASYEQYF. DNA of the CDR3: TGTGCCAGTAGTATCGGGAGGGCCTCCTACGAGCAGTACTTC.

The chain employs TRBV6-4 and TRBJ1-5; possibly TRBD1 for D (6 bases). This CDR3 comprises 15 residues. Trimming cost V 4 bases and J 2 bases, with 12 bases left between them. Germline lookup yields CDR1 MRHNA and CDR2 SNTAGT. The CDR3 here is CASSALGGGNQPQHF. Here the CDR3 DNA reads TGTGCCAGCAGTGCCCTAGGGGGGGGCAATCAGCCCCAGCATTTT.

The chain carries TRBV28 and TRBJ1-5; no clear D. Between the trimmed V and J ends, which lost 2 bases and 2 bases, there was a span of 10 bases. This CDR3 region has 15 residues. Looked up from germline, CDR1 is MDHEN and CDR2 is SYDVKM. The CDR3 protein is CASSLPGGGNQPQHF. CDR3 sequence (DNA): TGTGCCAGCAGTTTACCCGGTGGGGGCAATCAGCCCCAGCATTTT.

Turning to this clone: Other DNA sequences in this sample translate to the same CDR3. The CDR3 loop reads CATSRVATYEQYF. CDR3 DNA: TGTGCCACCAGCAGAGTAGCGACCTACGAGCAGTACTTC. V is TRBV15 and J is TRBJ2-7, with D possibly TRBD2 on 5 matching bases. CDR1 and CDR2 from the germline V gene are LNHNV and YYDKDF (reference sequence). This CDR3 spans 13 amino acids. The V gene lost 1 base and the J gene lost 2 bases, with 6 bases spanning the gap.

The rearrangement uses TRBV9 and TRBJ2-5; perhaps TRBD2 as D (5 bases). V lost 0 bases, J lost 5 bases, and 14 bases lay in between. The CDR3 covers 15 residues. Germline V CDR1 and CDR2: SGDLS, YYNGEE. CDR3 in DNA: TGTGCCAGCAGCGTAGAGGGTAGCGCGTATGAGACCCAGTACTTC. This translates into CASSVEGSAYETQYF.

The chain is built from TRBV7-6 and TRBJ2-2; 9 bases match TRBD2. Germline assignment: CDR1 SGHVS and CDR2 FNYEAQ. The CDR3 has 16 amino acids. Unmatched junction bases numbered 4, after V lost 4 bases and J lost 1 base. CDR3: CASSSETSGNTGELFF. The CDR3 DNA is TGTGCCAGCAGCTCGGAGACTAGCGGGAACACCGGGGAGCTGTTTTTT.

The rearrangement joins TRBV7-9 to TRBJ1-5; D is undetermined. This CDR3 is built from 15 residues. CDR1 and CDR2 from the germline V gene are SEHNR and FQNEAQ (reference sequence). Deletions cut 2 bases from V and 0 bases from J, with 8 bases between. CDR3 coding DNA: TGTGCCAGCAGCTTAAGTGGGGATAGCAATCAGCCCCAGCATTTT. It translates to CASSLSGDSNQPQHF.

The chain recombines TRBV7-9 with TRBJ2-7; D possibly corresponds to TRBD1 (6 bases). Trimming took 3 bases from V and 12 from J, leaving 18 bases between them. The V gene's germline CDR1 is SEHNR and CDR2 FQNEAQ (reference sequence). The CDR3 has 13 residues. The CDR3 protein is CASSFIGDTGRYF. The CDR3 DNA is TGTGCCAGCAGCTTTATAGGGGACACAGGGAGGTACTTC. The full variable domain, rest sourced from reference TRBV7-9 and TRBJ2-7, is DTGVSQNPRHKITKRGQNVTFRCDPISEHNRLYWYRQTLGQGPEFLTYFQNEAQLEKSRLLSDRFSAERPKGSFSTLEIQRTEQGDSAMYLCASSFIGDTGRYFGPGTRLTVT.

The chain links TRBV5-1 to TRBJ2-7; 9 positions match TRBD2. The J segment lost 5 bases and the V segment lost 1 base, leaving 4 bases of the junction unmatched. In germline, CDR1 is SGHRS, CDR2 YFSETQ. This CDR3 contains 14 residues. CDR3 residues: CASSLTGTSNEQYF. CDR3 DNA sequence: TGCGCCAGCAGCTTGACGGGGACTAGCAACGAGCAGTACTTC.

The rearrangement uses TRBV6-9 and TRBJ1-1, with TRBD1 matching 10 bases. J was trimmed by 2 bases and V by 11 bases; bases with no gene match: 5. CDR3 size: 13 residues. CDR1 and CDR2 from the germline V gene are MNHGY and SVAAGI. CDR3 loop: CAVRDRGNTEAFF. In DNA form, the CDR3 reads TGTGCCGTCCGGGACAGGGGAAACACTGAAGCTTTCTTT.

The chain employs TRBV9 and TRBJ1-1; D gene uncertain. Between the trimmed V and J ends, which lost 4 bases and 3 bases, there was a span of 13 bases. CDR3 length: 14 amino acids. The germline gives CDR1 SGDLS, CDR2 YYNGEE. CDR3: CASSSVVGYTEAFF. CDR3 DNA sequence: TGTGCCAGCAGCTCTGTAGTGGGGTACACTGAAGCTTTCTTT.

The chain has TRBV5-4 and TRBJ2-5; 7 nucleotides line up with TRBD1. The CDR3 has 14 residues. The V gene end was trimmed by 0 bases and the J gene end by 5 bases; junction bases not matched to a gene: 4. Germline V gene lookup returns CDR1 SGHNT and CDR2 YYREEE (reference sequence). CDR3 protein: CASSLGTGGETQYF. In DNA form, the CDR3 reads TGTGCCAGCAGCTTGGGGACAGGTGGTGAGACCCAGTACTTC.

This clone came up once. The chain links TRBV19 to TRBJ1-5; 9 bases line up with TRBD1. V shed 8 bases and J 0 bases; nucleotides not matched to a gene: 5. Germline V lookup: CDR1 LNHDA, CDR2 SQIVND (reference sequence). The CDR3 consists of 15 residues. CDR3 region: CASDEQGASNQPQHF. CDR3 coding DNA: TGTGCCAGTGACGAACAGGGGGCTAGCAATCAGCCCCAGCATTTT.

The rearrangement joins TRBV15 to TRBJ2-3, with 9 nucleotides matching TRBD2. J gave up 2 bases and V 3 bases, and 9 bases lay outside the gene matches. The CDR3 covers 17 residues. Germline values: CDR1 LNHNV, CDR2 YYDKDF (reference sequence). CDR3 amino acids: CATSRSGLAKSTDTQYF. Written as DNA, the CDR3 is TGTGCCACCAGCAGGTCAGGACTAGCGAAATCCACAGATACGCAGTATTTT.

The J gene is TRBJ2-1, the V gene TRBV10-1; D tentatively reads TRBD1 or TRBD2 (5 bases each). The CDR3 totals 13 residues. Germline V lookup: CDR1 WNHNN, CDR2 SYGVQD (reference sequence). Trimming took off 5 bases at V and 12 bases at J, with 17 bases between the two ends. The chain's CDR3 is CASSRDPSSVQFF. The CDR3 DNA reads as TGCGCCAGCAGTCGGGACCCCAGCTCGGTGCAGTTCTTC.

This clone was detected only once. This rearrangement joins TRBV28 to TRBJ1-5, with 10 bases fitting TRBD1. Germline assignment: CDR1 MDHEN and CDR2 SYDVKM. The CDR3 covers 16 residues. The V and J ends lost 4 bases and 2 bases, in that order; junction bases with no gene match: 5. This CDR3 is CASSSDRGKRNQPQHF. CDR3 nucleotide sequence: TGTGCCAGCAGTTCGGACAGGGGGAAGCGCAATCAGCCCCAGCATTTT.

The J gene is TRBJ2-7, the V gene TRBV10-2; no clear D gene. Germline V gene data show CDR1 as WSHSY and CDR2 as SAAADI. The germline V and J ends were trimmed by 7 bases and 0 bases, with 13 bases remaining between them. The CDR3 covers 14 residues. The CDR3 sequence is CASIAGPSSYEQYF. The DNA of the CDR3 is TGCGCCAGCATCGCCGGACCTAGCTCCTACGAGCAGTACTTC.

This clone was seen a single time. This same CDR3 is encoded by further DNA sequences in the sample. The chain carries TRBV18 and TRBJ2-3; D might be TRBD1 (5 bases). Germline V gene lookup returns CDR1 KGHSH and CDR2 LQKENI. V was cut by 2 bases and J by 2 bases, with 8 bases left in between. The CDR3 sequence is 14 residues long. The CDR3 DNA reads as TGTGCCAGCTCACCAAGGACATCCACAGATACGCAGTATTTT. Its translation: CASSPRTSTDTQYF.

This chain joins TRBV5-1 and TRBJ2-5; 8 bases map to TRBD2. Germline CDR1 SGHRS, CDR2 YFSETQ. Germline trimming cut 4 bases from V and 3 bases from J; bases unmatched to any gene: 8. This CDR3 spans 15 amino acids. Written as DNA, the CDR3 is TGCGCCAGCAGCCCCGGGGCACTAGCGGAAGAGACCCAGTACTTC. This translates into CASSPGALAEETQYF. Based on the CDR3 plus reference TRBV5-1 and TRBJ2-5, the full variable domain is KAGVTQTPRYLIKTRGQQVTLSCSPISGHRSVSWYQQTPGQGLQFLFEYFSETQRNKGNFPGRFSGRQFSNSRSEMNVSTLELGDSALYLCASSPGALAEETQYFGPGTRLLVL.

The genes are TRBV28 and TRBJ1-4; tentative D call: TRBD1 (5 bases). Germline V lookup: CDR1 MDHEN, CDR2 SYDVKM. The CDR3 has 13 residues. Trimming took off 8 bases at V and 7 bases at J, with 14 bases between the two ends. CDR3 sequence: CASWNGAGEKLFF. The CDR3 DNA sequence: TGTGCCAGCTGGAATGGGGCCGGTGAAAAACTGTTTTTT.

J is TRBJ1-3 and V is TRBV5-8; no reliable D call. The CDR3 contains 15 residues. The V and J ends lost 1 base and 0 bases respectively, with 8 bases between them. Germline V gives CDR1 SGHTS, CDR2 YDEGEE. CDR3 protein: CASSLSRGSGNTIYF. CDR3 bases: TGTGCCAGCAGCTTGTCTCGCGGCTCTGGAAACACCATATATTTT.

The chain recombines TRBV4-1 with TRBJ2-5; tentatively, D is TRBD2 (6 bases). This CDR3 is built from 16 residues. V was shortened by 1 base and J by 3 bases, with 15 bases between the two germline ends. Germline CDR1 is MGHRA and CDR2 is YSYEKL. In nucleotides, the CDR3 is TGCGCCAGCAGCCAAGTTGTACTAGCAGTTAAAGAGACCCAGTACTTC. It yields the protein CASSQVVLAVKETQYF.

V gene TRBV15 combines with J gene TRBJ2-3; perhaps TRBD2 as D (5 bases). V was trimmed by 0 bases and J by 3 bases, leaving 19 bases between them. The germline CDR1 and CDR2 sequences are LNHNV and YYDKDF (reference sequence). This CDR3 has 18 amino acids. CDR3 loop: CATSRDRGTPRRTDTQYF. The CDR3 DNA reads TGTGCCACCAGCAGAGATCGGGGAACACCACGGAGGACAGATACGCAGTATTTT.

The table lists this clone with a count of one. The chain employs TRBV25-1 and TRBJ1-1, with D perhaps matching TRBD1 (5 bases). This CDR3 contains 14 residues. Trimming removed 3 bases from V and 5 bases from J, with 13 bases in between. Germline V gives CDR1 MGHDK, CDR2 SYGVNS. CDR3 protein: CASSDPGHTTEAFF. CDR3 DNA sequence: TGTGCCAGCAGTGACCCCGGACATACAACTGAAGCTTTCTTT. The whole variable domain, filled in from reference TRBV25-1 and TRBJ1-1, reads EADIYQTPRYLVIGTGKKITLECSQTMGHDKMYWYQQDPGMELHLIHYSYGVNSTEKGDLSSESTVSRIRTEHFPLTLESARPSHTSQYLCASSDPGHTTEAFFGQGTRLTVV.

This rearrangement joins TRBV7-9 to TRBJ2-3; D is possibly TRBD2 (5 bases). Germline V CDR1 and CDR2: SEHNR, FQNEAQ (reference sequence). CDR3 length: 15 residues. The V and J ends lost 1 base and 3 bases respectively, with 11 bases between them. CDR3 DNA: TGTGCCAGCAGCTTAGGGACCCAGCGGACAGATACGCAGTATTTT. It codes for CASSLGTQRTDTQYF.

This sequence joins TRBV7-9 and TRBJ1-2; D is unresolved. CDR3 length: 15 amino acids. Between the trimmed V and J ends, which lost 1 base and 5 bases, there was a span of 14 bases. Germline assignment: CDR1 SEHNR and CDR2 FQNEAQ (reference sequence). CDR3 DNA sequence: TGTGCCAGCAGCTTAGGAGGACGAGGGCAGTATGGCTACACCTTC. This translates into CASSLGGRGQYGYTF.

V and J are TRBV5-1 and TRBJ2-4; 8 bases match TRBD2. Germline V gene sequence: CDR1 SGHRS, CDR2 YFSETQ. The V and J ends lost 4 bases and 2 bases, in that order; junction bases with no gene match: 5. The CDR3 totals 15 residues. Written as DNA, the CDR3 is TGCGCCAGCAGCCCTCGGGGGGGCTCCAAAAACATTCAGTACTTC. It encodes CASSPRGGSKNIQYF.

The chain recombines TRBV10-3 with TRBJ2-7; 10 nucleotides line up with TRBD2. The V and J ends lost 2 bases and 2 bases, in that order; junction bases with no gene match: 12. There are 18 residues in the CDR3. Germline CDR1 ENHRY, CDR2 SYGVKD. CDR3 residues: CAISEGDLGTSEPYEQYF. DNA of the CDR3: TGTGCCATCAGTGAGGGTGACCTTGGGACTAGCGAACCCTACGAGCAGTACTTC.

The V gene is TRBV7-9, the J gene TRBJ1-2; the D is unclear. The CDR3 is made up of 13 amino acids. V shed 0 bases and J shed 2 bases, with 4 bases lying between them. From germline, CDR1 is SEHNR and CDR2 FQNEAQ (reference sequence). The CDR3 loop is CASSLAVNYGYTF. For the CDR3, the DNA is TGTGCCAGCAGCTTAGCGGTCAACTATGGCTACACCTTC. Full variable domain (outside the CDR3, taken from reference TRBV7-9 and TRBJ1-2): DTGVSQNPRHKITKRGQNVTFRCDPISEHNRLYWYRQTLGQGPEFLTYFQNEAQLEKSRLLSDRFSAERPKGSFSTLEIQRTEQGDSAMYLCASSLAVNYGYTFGSGTRLTVV.